Listed below are T cell receptor beta chains from one sample, sequenced in a study of cytomegalovirus exposure and HLA in healthy donors. The method was immunoSEQ multiplex PCR; TCRdb's version includes in-frame clones alone and lacks a portion of them. The sample includes 150,000 to 200,000 clones, 65% to 80% of them seen just once. Material for sequencing was PBMCs. These receptors were taken from a woman in her 40s in good health and CMV-seropositive. CDR3s include the opening cysteine and the closing phenylalanine or tryptophan. Each record gives: V gene, J gene, CDR3 length, CDR3 protein.

V: TRBV4-1; J: TRBJ2-2; length: 17; CDR3: CASSHRVRNRNTGELFF
V: TRBV18; J: TRBJ1-1; length: 15; CDR3: CASSTRTGGLTEAFF
V: TRBV6-5; J: TRBJ1-2; length: 14; CDR3: CASSSGTANYGYTF
V: TRBV19; J: TRBJ2-7; length: 15; CDR3: CASSTGTGLAYEQYF
V: TRBV5-1; J: TRBJ1-6; length: 14; CDR3: CASSHTGGISPLHF
V: TRBV5-1; J: TRBJ1-1; length: 12; CDR3: CASSPGQSEAFF
V: TRBV4-2; J: TRBJ2-7; length: 15; CDR3: CASSQDRGRDAVQYF
V: TRBV5-1; J: TRBJ1-1; length: 13; CDR3: CASSLYLTEEAFF
V: TRBV19; J: TRBJ1-1; length: 13; CDR3: CASSSDGLTEAFF
V: TRBV19; J: TRBJ1-1; length: 14; CDR3: CAVKTGGADTEAFF
V: TRBV27; J: TRBJ2-5; length: 16; CDR3: CASSLLRDRGPETQYF
V: TRBV7-9; J: TRBJ2-7; length: 16; CDR3: CASSFFGLAGDYEQYF
V: TRBV18; J: TRBJ1-1; length: 15; CDR3: CASSRTGTGNTEAFF
V: TRBV7-2; J: .; length: 15; CDR3: CASSLAGGGVYEQYF
V: TRBV19; J: TRBJ1-5; length: 14; CDR3: CASSGTGGRQPQHF
V: TRBV4-1; J: TRBJ2-7; length: 14; CDR3: CASKPGQGLYEQYF
V: TRBV5-4; J: TRBJ1-6; length: 14; CDR3: CASSLRGYNSPLHF
V: TRBV6-6; J: TRBJ2-7; length: 13; CDR3: CASIEGRQAEQYF
V: TRBV28; J: .; length: 16; CDR3: CASSSRPGRGTYEQYF
V: TRBV28; J: TRBJ1-1; length: 13; CDR3: CASSLPTPPEAFF
V: TRBV6-1; J: TRBJ2-7; length: 13; CDR3: CASSAGGPYEQYF
V: TRBV4-2; J: TRBJ2-1; length: 17; CDR3: CASSQGPLPAGGHEQFF
V: TRBV7-9; J: TRBJ2-6; length: 15; CDR3: CASSLPGAGANVLTF
V: TRBV30; J: TRBJ1-4; length: 14; CDR3: CAWTKGTTGEKLFF
V: TRBV11-2; J: TRBJ1-1; length: 14; CDR3: CASSLGAENTEAFF
V: TRBV27; J: TRBJ1-2; length: 14; CDR3: CASRPTGAGYGYTF
V: TRBV5-1; J: TRBJ1-1; length: 15; CDR3: CASSPGQGGNTEAFF
V: TRBV6-6; J: TRBJ2-7; length: 14; CDR3: CAIGGTSASYEQYF
V: TRBV15; J: TRBJ1-5; length: 13; CDR3: CATSRGGNQPQHF
V: TRBV15; J: TRBJ1-3; length: 15; CDR3: CATSRGLISGNTIYF
V: TRBV4-3; J: TRBJ2-5; length: 17; CDR3: CASSLGGSGGLQETQYF
V: TRBV30; J: TRBJ2-2; length: 13; CDR3: CAWSGSNTGELFF
V: TRBV9; J: TRBJ2-1; length: 16; CDR3: CASSEGAGTGYNEQFF
V: TRBV6-5; J: TRBJ2-3; length: 14; CDR3: CASSSNRGKDTQYF
V: TRBV18; J: TRBJ1-2; length: 13; CDR3: CASSPGGNYGYTF
V: TRBV12-5; J: TRBJ1-1; length: 14; CDR3: CASGFGQGWTEAFF
V: TRBV19; J: TRBJ2-7; length: 14; CDR3: CASGLAYLRGEQYF
V: TRBV28; J: TRBJ1-5; length: 15; CDR3: CASSPWTGANQPQHF
V: TRBV9; J: TRBJ2-5; length: 16; CDR3: CASSVIGGGGQETQYF
V: TRBV6-5; J: TRBJ2-7; length: 14; CDR3: CASSAGTGYYEQYF
V: TRBV11-2; J: TRBJ1-1; length: 13; CDR3: CASSLIANTEAFF
V: TRBV19; J: TRBJ2-2; length: 13; CDR3: CASVAQNTGELFF
V: TRBV5-1; J: TRBJ2-5; length: 16; CDR3: CASSLSLAGGQETQYF
V: TRBV7-2; J: TRBJ1-5; length: 13; CDR3: CASSFRSNQPQHF
V: TRBV11-2; J: TRBJ1-3; length: 14; CDR3: CASSLTYAGNTIYF
V: TRBV27; J: TRBJ1-5; length: 12; CDR3: CASSASNQPQHF
V: TRBV5-8; J: TRBJ1-1; length: 16; CDR3: CASSPGTTPSEAEAFF
V: TRBV10-2; J: TRBJ2-7; length: 15; CDR3: CASSEGVAGSYEQYF
V: TRBV10-3; J: TRBJ1-4; length: 16; CDR3: CAISEAGGTTNEKLFF